This TCR beta chain was sequenced for a study of Ad26.COV2.S vaccination and SARS-CoV-2 variants. Study background: Doses of Ad26.COV2.S were injected into muscle once or twice, 56 days apart.

Described treatment: some 20 received Ad26.COV2.S at low or high dose, single or two shots; several received placebo; per-sample allocation not given. Sampling took place 63 days after the first vaccine or placebo injection. Regarding this clone: Antigen: not known.

TCRdb's copy holds only in-frame clones and misses some; the assay was immunoSEQ multiplex PCR. This table has 300,000 to 400,000 clones, around 81% appearing once. Study-wide results and caveats: Greater spike-specific TCR breadth was seen in vaccine recipients than in placebo recipients.

The J segment lost 3 bases and the V segment lost 8 bases, leaving 10 bases of the junction unmatched. This CDR3 has 15 amino acids. Germline assignment: CDR1 LGHDT and CDR2 YNNKEL (reference sequence). V and J are TRBV3-1 (or the pseudogene TRBV3-2) and TRBJ2-5; 9 bases match TRBD2. The clonotype originates from a person between 18 and 60 years old who received the Ad26.COV2.S COVID-19 vaccine or a placebo. The sequencing here drew on peripheral blood, taken in a trial of Ad26.COV2.S vaccine versus placebo. CDR3 sequence reads: CASVGTSKGEETQYF. The CDR3 DNA sequence: TGTGCCAGCGTCGGGACTAGCAAAGGTGAAGAGACCCAGTACTTC.